Listed here is a single T cell receptor (beta chain). The data stem from a study of shared clonotypes between healthy human individuals. None of the donors, who were healthy HIV-negative adults, had recently had acute infections or vaccinations. For genomic DNA, unsorted samples relied on tens of millions of PBMCs. Evenly divided among several immunoSEQ plates was the genomic DNA of each subset. TCRdb keeps only in-frame clones here, not all; method: immunoSEQ multiplex PCR. In the table there are 550,000 to 600,000 clones, roughly 72% of which are singletons. The sample consisted of PBMCs. The source of this sequence is a woman between 35 and 50 years old in good health. Some clones in this sample may be carry-over from other donors' samples.

CDR3 DNA sequence: TGCGCCAGCAGCCAAGGGGCTAGCGGCACTCCCGGGGAGCTGTTTTTT. It yields the protein CASSQGASGTPGELFF. The chain joins TRBV4-3 to TRBJ2-2; 7 bases map to TRBD2. The CDR3 totals 16 residues. The J segment lost 6 bases and the V segment lost 1 base, leaving 8 bases of the junction unmatched. CDR1 and CDR2 from the germline V gene are LGHNA and YSLEER.